This record concerns one T cell receptor beta chain sequence. This sample stems from a study of blood T cells in healthy people across ages. Alongside a J-beta primer mix, a sample-barcoded 5' primer served in a second PCR lasting about 7 to 12 cycles. TCRdb reprocessed the 5' RACE reads with MiXCR, giving one entry per CDR3 protein. This table has 800,000 or so distinct CDR3 sequences, about 45% appearing once. Germline CDR1 SGHTA, CDR2 FQGNSA. The CDR3 spans 15 residues. The sequence was obtained from a man at least 80 years old in good health. The rearrangement joins TRBV7-2 to TRBJ2-1, with 7 bases identical to TRBD2. TRBJ2-7 matches the DNA end more closely, so the J call is doubtful. The sequenced sample was blood. As DNA, the CDR3 is TGTGCCAGCAGCTTAGCGGGAGGGCCACGGAATGAGCAGTACTTC. Translated: CASSLAGGPRNEQYF.